These 29 T cell receptor beta chains came from one sample sequenced in a study of tumor-infiltrating lymphocytes in primary liver carcinoma (dated by TCRdb to the late 2010s). Total RNA and DNA were co-extracted without cell sorting from about 19-30 mg of bulk tissue using the AllPrep DNA/RNA mini kit. Data came from an Illumina HiSeq 2500. A constant-region primer and ProtoScript II reverse transcriptase were used to reverse-transcribe TCRbeta-specific cDNA from 500 ng total RNA. TCRbeta libraries were built with three nested multiplex PCR rounds, a slightly modified ARM-PCR procedure. Multiplex TRBV1-TRBV30 forward primers and a Cbeta reverse primer were used in the first two PCR rounds, each of which was run for approximately 9 cycles. TCRdb applied fastp at Q25 and MiXCR to the public reads, then kept only in-frame beta chains. All rows with the same CDR3 protein become a single entry with the most common DNA and genes. This sample gives 100,000 or so distinct CDR3 sequences in total; 55% to 80% of them show up just once. 9.5% to 15% of the sample goes to the ten largest clones.

Sequenced sample: liver tumor tissue from sampling region 2. The cell subset or site label for this specimen denotes: tumor region T2, inferior pole. Receptors were obtained from a woman aged 55-75 years with primary liver carcinoma and hepatitis B virus infection.

This clonotype was counted a single time. The chain couples TRBV5-1 to TRBJ1-4; D remains ambiguous. The CDR3 runs 13 residues. V lost 4 bases and J lost 11, with 15 bases in between. Germline values: CDR1 SGHRS, CDR2 YFSETQ. CDR3 DNA: TGCGCCAGCAGCCCGGGAGCGAGTGAGAAACTGTTTTTT. This codes for CASSPGASEKLFF.

As regards this clonotype: One end of the junction is discordant with germline, which a read error may explain. V usage is TRBV10-3 and J usage is TRBJ2-1; tentatively, D is TRBD2 (5 bases). This CDR3 has 13 amino acids. Germline CDR1 and CDR2: ENHRY and SYGVKD. This CDR3 reads CVISGRKGNEQFF. The CDR3 DNA is TGTGTCATCAGTGGGAGAAAGGGCAATGAGCAGTTCTTC.

With respect to this clonotype: A much larger clone lies one base from this, so it may be a read error. This chain connects TRBV7-8 to TRBJ2-3; D gene uncertain. V lost 5 bases and J 4 bases, leaving 13 bases between the germline ends. The CDR3 has 14 residues. Germline-derived CDR1 and CDR2 are SGHVS and FQNEAQ. The CDR3 here is CASSPRIYSDTQYF. The CDR3 DNA reads as TGTGCCAGCAGCCCCCGGATATACTCAGATACGCAGTATTTT.

This clonotype showed up just once. Likely a read error: the CDR3 ends without its conserved phenylalanine or tryptophan. The V call is TRBV28, the J call TRBJ2-7; D is ambiguous. The CDR3 is 13 residues long. The V gene's germline CDR1 is MDHEN and CDR2 SYDVKM. Between the trimmed V and J ends, which lost 7 bases and 0 bases, there was a span of 10 bases. The DNA for the CDR3 is TGTGCCAGCACCGAAAGGAGCTCCTACGAGCAGTACTTA. Translation: CASTERSSYEQYL.

A word on this clonotype: One junction end disagrees with the germline gene, perhaps due to a read error. This chain connects TRBV11-3 to TRBJ2-3; D gene uncertain. CDR1 and CDR2 (germline): SGHNT, YENEEA. The CDR3 consists of 12 residues. The CDR3 DNA is TGTGCCACCAGCTTAGGTGAGGATACGCAGTATTTT. Translation: CATSLGEDTQYF.

This clonotype was seen more than once but under ten times. V usage is TRBV5-1 and J usage is TRBJ2-7; 11 bases map to TRBD2. The CDR3 is 14 residues long. The germline V gene has CDR1 SGHRS and CDR2 YFSETQ. The V gene end was trimmed by 4 bases and the J gene end by 3 bases; junction bases not matched to a gene: 3. The CDR3 coding sequence is TGCGCCAGCAGCCCCGGGACTAGCGGCTACGAGCAGTACTTC. Residues: CASSPGTSGYEQYF.

As for this clonotype: Mismatch with germline at one junction end may stem from a read error. The chain has TRBV10-2 and TRBJ2-1; the D is unclear. Germline CDR1 is WSHSY and CDR2 is SAAADI. This CDR3 comprises 13 residues. CDR3 nucleotides: TGCGCCAGCAGAGAGACGGCCTACAATAAGCAGTTCTTC. This sequence encodes CASRETAYNKQFF.

On this clonotype itself: Because the CDR3 is missing its conserved closing phenylalanine or tryptophan, this is likely a read error. The chain carries TRBV11-2 and TRBJ2-3, with 7 nucleotides matching TRBD2. Germline CDR1 is SGHAT and CDR2 is FQNNGV. The length of the CDR3 is 15 residues. The DNA of the CDR3 is TGTGCCAGCAGCTTCGGACTAGGATGCACAGATACACAGTATTTA. Translation: CASSFGLGCTDTQYL.

This clonotype was detected once. The junction and the germline gene differ at one end; a read error may be behind it. Here the CDR3 DNA reads TGTCCCAGCAGTTTACGCAATGGGGCAGGATACAATGAGCAGTTCTTC. Residues: CPSSLRNGAGYNEQFF. The J gene is TRBJ2-1, the V gene TRBV28; maybe TRBD1 (5 bases). CDR3 length equals 16 residues. CDR1 MDHEN and CDR2 SYDVKM come from the germline V gene.

This clonotype was observed many times. This chain connects TRBV7-8 to TRBJ2-1; the match to TRBD1 covers 7 bases. The CDR3 runs to 14 residues. Germline V gene lookup returns CDR1 SGHVS and CDR2 FQNEAQ. The V and J ends lost 7 bases and 10 bases, in that order; junction bases with no gene match: 13. The CDR3 sequence: CASTKGAGGWEQFF. The DNA of the CDR3 is TGTGCCAGCACCAAAGGGGCAGGGGGTTGGGAGCAGTTCTTC.

This clonotype qualifies as medium-sized (0.01 to 0.1%). This sequence joins TRBV6-5 and TRBJ2-7; weak D call: TRBD1 (6 bases). Germline lookup yields CDR1 MNHEY and CDR2 SVGAGI. With 0 bases removed from V and 0 bases from J, the gap between germline ends came to 12 bases. This CDR3 spans 16 amino acids. The CDR3 loop reads CASSYSTETGSYEQYF. The CDR3 region has the DNA TGTGCCAGCAGTTACTCGACGGAGACAGGCTCCTACGAGCAGTACTTC.

This clonotype turned up a few times. One base away lies a much larger clone, so this may be a sequencing read error. The rearrangement joins TRBV30 to TRBJ2-2, with 11 positions matching TRBD2. Germline V gene sequence: CDR1 GTSNPN, CDR2 SVGIG (reference sequence). The CDR3 runs to 17 residues. The DNA of the CDR3 is TGTACCTGGAGTCGTCCCGAGACTAGCGGGGTCACCGGGGAGCTGTTTTTT. Residues: CTWSRPETSGVTGELFF.

In the case of this clonotype: A single base separates this from a much larger clone, so it may be a read error. The V and J genes are TRBV28 and TRBJ1-5, with D possibly matching TRBD1 (6 bases). The CDR3 is made up of 13 amino acids. Germline-derived CDR1 and CDR2 are MDHEN and SYDVKM. The CDR3 coding sequence is TGTGCCAGCAGAACAGGGTTTAATCAGTCCCAGCATTTT. It specifies CASRTGFNQSQHF.

Concerning this clonotype: The germline gene is not matched at one end of the junction; a read error may be the cause. This rearrangement joins TRBV12-3 or TRBV12-4 to TRBJ2-6; D gene ambiguous. This CDR3 has 13 amino acids. CDR3 region: CPSSSAGANVLTF. As DNA, the CDR3 is TGTCCCAGTAGTTCTGCTGGGGCCAACGTCCTGACTTTC.

Notes on this clonotype: No conserved phenylalanine or tryptophan ends this CDR3, so it is likely a read error. The V gene is TRBV29-1, the J gene TRBJ2-1, with a possible D match to TRBD2 (6 bases). The CDR3 runs to 16 residues. Germline V CDR1 and CDR2: SQVTM, ANQGSEA. The CDR3 protein is CGVEGTLAPAWNEQFL. In nucleotides, the CDR3 is TGCGGCGTTGAGGGAACACTAGCTCCCGCGTGGAATGAGCAGTTCCTC.

The rearrangement links TRBV5-1 to TRBJ2-7; 9 nucleotides align to TRBD1. CDR1 is SGHRS, CDR2 YFSETQ, per germline. CDR3 length: 13 amino acids. V shed 6 bases, J shed 6 bases, and the junction held 7 bases outside the gene matches. The CDR3 here is CASISGTGIEQYF. The CDR3 DNA follows: TGCGCCAGCATCTCCGGGACAGGGATCGAGCAGTACTTC.

The chain recombines TRBV11-2 with TRBJ2-1, with a weak D call TRBD2 (5 bases). Germline V gene data show CDR1 as SGHAT and CDR2 as FQNNGV. The CDR3 has 16 residues. V lost 6 bases to trimming and J lost 12 bases, with 27 bases between them. The CDR3 reads CASSRLNPEVANGQFF. As DNA, the CDR3 is TGTGCCAGCAGTCGACTAAACCCCGAGGTTGCCAACGGGCAGTTCTTC.

This clonotype was observed many times. This chain uses TRBV12-3 or TRBV12-4 with TRBJ1-2; D unclear. Trimming removed 3 bases from V and 6 bases from J, with 14 bases in between. This CDR3 has 14 residues. This chain's CDR3 is CASSFRGRVDGYTF. Written as DNA, the CDR3 is TGTGCCAGCAGTTTTCGGGGAAGGGTTGATGGCTACACCTTC.

The rearrangement links TRBV10-3 to TRBJ1-1; D perhaps matches TRBD1 (6 bases). V was pared by 11 bases and J by 5 bases, with 15 bases between. This CDR3 is built from 12 residues. Per germline, CDR1 ENHRY and CDR2 SYGVKD. The CDR3: CAVLGASTEAFF. The DNA of the CDR3 is TGTGCCGTCCTGGGGGCTAGTACTGAAGCTTTCTTT.

Points on this clonotype: The CDR3 ends on some other residue instead of the conserved phenylalanine or tryptophan, so this is likely a read error. V usage is TRBV28 and J usage is TRBJ2-5; D possibly corresponds to TRBD2 (7 bases). Trimming pared 4 bases from V and 4 bases from J, leaving 13 bases between. This CDR3 comprises 14 residues. The germline CDR1 and CDR2 sequences are MDHEN and SYDVKM. The CDR3 protein is CASSSGGGRETQYL. The DNA for the CDR3 is TGTGCCAGCAGTTCTGGGGGGGGCCGAGAGACCCAGTACTTA.

A note on this clonotype: It may be a read error: a sequence one base away is much more abundant. The rearrangement links TRBV6-1 to TRBJ2-5; 8 bases fit TRBD2. The CDR3 runs to 17 residues. V trimming: 6 bases; J trimming: 4 bases; junction bases outside the gene matches: 16. CDR1 MNHNS and CDR2 SASEGT come from the germline V gene. The CDR3 loop is CASSGLAGEGPGETQYF. The CDR3 DNA reads as TGTGCCAGCAGCGGACTAGCTGGGGAAGGGCCGGGAGAGACCCAGTACTTC.

This clonotype has a count of ten or more. The chain has TRBV7-9 and TRBJ1-1, with D unclear. CDR1 is SEHNR, CDR2 FQNEAQ, per germline (reference sequence). V gave up 1 base and J gave up 1 base, with 4 bases separating them. The CDR3 extends over 13 amino acids. The CDR3 loop is CASSLVGNTEAFF. The CDR3, as DNA: TGTGCCAGCAGCTTAGTGGGGAACACTGAAGCTTTCTTT.

The chain is built from TRBV11-2 and TRBJ2-2; D call uncertain. Germline CDR1 is SGHAT and CDR2 is FQNNGV. The CDR3 has 13 residues. CDR3 sequence: CTGNLDSTGELFF. CDR3 DNA: TGTACCGGCAACTTAGATAGTACTGGGGAGCTGTTTTTT. Full variable domain (remainder filled in from reference TRBV11-2 and TRBJ2-2): EAGVAQSPRYKIIEKRQSVAFWCNPISGHATLYWYQQILGQGPKLLIQFQNNGVVDDSQLPKDRFSAERLKGVDSTLKIQPAKLEDSAVYLCTGNLDSTGELFFGEGSRLTVL.

This clonotype appeared once. The conserved closing phenylalanine or tryptophan is absent in this CDR3, likely reflecting a read error. The DNA is omitted, as the CDR3 cannot be located on it reliably, and the CDR3 follows TCRdb's listing. The CDR3 sequence is CASSPSEAGANVLDS. This sequence joins TRBV11-1 and TRBJ2-6; the D call of TRBD2 is as the table states it, not checked on the DNA. Termini included, the CDR3 measures 15 amino acids. Germline V CDR1 and CDR2: SGHAT, FQDESV (reference sequence).

About this clonotype itself: The junction departs from germline at one end; a sequencing error may be responsible. The V call is TRBV29-1, the J call TRBJ2-5; D gene unclear. This CDR3 is 12 amino acids long. CDR1 is SQVTM and CDR2 is ANQGSEA in the germline V gene. CDR3 sequence (DNA): TGCAGCGTTGGTTTCAGTGGAGAGACCCTGTACTTC. It translates to CSVGFSGETLYF.

In regard to this clonotype: The final CDR3 position lacks the conserved phenylalanine or tryptophan, pointing to a likely read error. The V and J genes are TRBV7-9 and TRBJ2-5; TRBD2 matches at 10 bases. The CDR3 has 16 residues. The V segment lost 3 bases and the J segment 4 bases; nucleotides outside the gene matches: 8. Germline lookup yields CDR1 SEHNR and CDR2 FQNEAQ (reference sequence). This chain's CDR3 is CASSFIAGGTGETQYS. In DNA form, the CDR3 reads TGTGCCAGCAGCTTTATAGCGGGAGGAACGGGAGAGACCCAGTACTCC.

A word on this clonotype: It is likely a read error, because the conserved phenylalanine at the end of the CDR3 is missing. The chain uses TRBV4-1 and TRBJ2-6; 9 bases match TRBD1. The CDR3 length is 17 residues. Germline V CDR1 and CDR2: MGHRA, YSYEKL. The CDR3 coding sequence is TGCGCCAGGAGCCACGGGACAGGGCCCTCTGGGGCCAACGTCCTGACTCTC. Its translation: CARSHGTGPSGANVLTL.

The V and J genes are TRBV29-1 and TRBJ1-1; D is ambiguous. The CDR3 sequence is 14 residues long. V lost 4 bases and J lost 13, with 25 bases in between. The V gene's germline CDR1 is SQVTM and CDR2 ANQGSEA. CDR3 sequence reads: CSVGWGPRNTQGFF. The CDR3 coding sequence is TGCAGCGTTGGGTGGGGTCCTCGGAACACTCAAGGTTTCTTT.

The CDR3: CASNVGTDPREQYF. The CDR3 DNA is TGTGCCAGTAATGTCGGGACCGACCCCCGCGAGCAGTACTTC. The V and J genes are TRBV19 and TRBJ2-7; D could derive from TRBD1 or TRBD2 (5 bases each). The CDR3 length is 14 residues. V was shortened by 7 bases and J by 6 bases, with 19 bases between the two germline ends. CDR1 and CDR2 from the germline V gene are LNHDA and SQIVND (reference sequence). Drawing the rest from reference TRBV19 and TRBJ2-7, the complete variable domain is DGGITQSPKYLFRKEGQNVTLSCEQNLNHDAMYWYRQDPGQGLRLIYYSQIVNDFQKGDIAEGYSVSREKKESFPLTVTSAQKNPTAFYLCASNVGTDPREQYFGPGTRLTVT.